Presented here are 12 T cell receptor beta chains from one specimen sequenced in a study of blood T cell repertoires in COVID-19. Assay: immunoSEQ multiplex PCR; the TCRdb copy retains only in-frame clones and omits some. The data hold more than 110,000 clones, with around 87% observed a single time. The specimen sequenced was peripheral blood. The receptors originated from a woman in her forties with acute or convalescent COVID-19.

The chain combines TRBV30 with TRBJ2-7; the match to TRBD1 covers 9 bases. This CDR3 comprises 12 residues. The germline V gene encodes CDR1 GTSNPN and CDR2 SVGIG (reference sequence). The junction had 4 bases not matched to a gene; V was cut back by 8 bases and J by 2 bases. The CDR3 loop reads CAGGQGPYEQYF. CDR3 nucleotides: TGTGCCGGGGGACAGGGCCCCTACGAGCAGTACTTC.

The rearrangement uses TRBV11-2 and TRBJ2-7, with TRBD2 identical over 10 bases. This CDR3 is built from 16 residues. J was trimmed by 4 bases and V by 5 bases; bases with no gene match: 11. In germline, CDR1 is SGHAT, CDR2 FQNNGV. CDR3 amino acids: CASSVGLAAFLYEQYF. For the CDR3, the DNA is TGTGCCAGCAGCGTAGGACTAGCGGCTTTTCTGTACGAGCAGTACTTC.

This clone was picked up one time. J is TRBJ2-7 and V is TRBV7-3, with 10 bases aligning to TRBD2. V shed 8 bases, J shed 3 bases, and the junction held 10 bases outside the gene matches. The germline V gene encodes CDR1 SGHTA and CDR2 FQGTGA. The CDR3 runs 15 residues. In nucleotides, the CDR3 is TGTGCCAGCTCGCCCAGCGGGGGGGCCTACTACGAGCAGTACTTC. It encodes CASSPSGGAYYEQYF.

This chain links TRBV5-5 with TRBJ1-2, with TRBD1 as a possible D gene (6 bases). In germline, CDR1 is SGHKS, CDR2 YYEKEE (reference sequence). V lost 0 bases and J 4 bases, leaving 16 bases between the germline ends. CDR3 length equals 16 residues. The CDR3 nucleotides are TGTGCCAGCAGCTTGGAAGATGACAGGAGCCTCTATGGCTACACCTTC. Amino acids: CASSLEDDRSLYGYTF.

V is TRBV28 and J is TRBJ1-1; 7 nucleotides agree with TRBD1. The V gene end was trimmed by 5 bases and the J gene end by 2 bases; junction bases not matched to a gene: 11. CDR3 size: 16 residues. Germline CDR1 is MDHEN and CDR2 is SYDVKM. CDR3 region: CASSASPGQRNTEAFF. CDR3 in DNA: TGTGCCAGCAGTGCCAGCCCGGGACAGCGAAACACTGAAGCTTTCTTT.

The chain uses TRBV19 and TRBJ2-2, with D possibly being TRBD1 (5 bases). The CDR3 length is 15 residues. Germline V CDR1 and CDR2: LNHDA, SQIVND (reference sequence). Trimming removed 10 bases at V and 3 bases at J, with 18 bases between. Here the CDR3 DNA reads TGTGCCACCTCCTCTCCGACAGTCCACACCGGGGAGCTGTTTTTT. Its translation: CATSSPTVHTGELFF.

This clone was recorded only once. V usage is TRBV7-3 and J usage is TRBJ2-1; maybe TRBD1 (5 bases). Germline V gene lookup returns CDR1 SGHTA and CDR2 FQGTGA. Trimming stripped 4 bases from V and 0 bases from J, with 13 bases between. The CDR3 spans 16 residues. CDR3 sequence: CASSSMGPSSYNEQFF. CDR3 DNA sequence: TGTGCCAGCAGCTCGATGGGGCCCAGCTCCTACAATGAGCAGTTCTTC.

The chain couples TRBV14 to TRBJ2-3; D not certain. Germline V gene sequence: CDR1 SGHDN, CDR2 FVKESK. The CDR3 contains 13 residues. Trimming removed 3 bases from V and 2 bases from J, with 6 bases in between. Written as DNA, the CDR3 is TGTGCCAGCAGCCACCCACTCACAGATACGCAGTATTTT. Translating gives CASSHPLTDTQYF.

The chain combines TRBV5-1 with TRBJ2-1; 7 positions agree with TRBD1. Looked up from germline, CDR1 is SGHRS and CDR2 is YFSETQ. The CDR3 is made up of 12 amino acids. With V trimmed by 4 bases and J by 9 bases, 4 bases remained unmatched. The CDR3 sequence: CASSKGAGEQFF. CDR3 sequence (DNA): TGCGCCAGCAGCAAGGGGGCGGGTGAGCAGTTCTTC.

This chain connects TRBV19 to TRBJ1-1; D is unclear. This CDR3 contains 12 residues. Germline values: CDR1 LNHDA, CDR2 SQIVND (reference sequence). Trimming took 7 bases from V and 5 from J, leaving 11 bases between them. CDR3: CASTTPGTEAFF. In nucleotides, the CDR3 is TGTGCCAGTACCACCCCAGGAACTGAAGCTTTCTTT. Together with reference TRBV19 and TRBJ1-1, the CDR3 gives the full variable domain: DGGITQSPKYLFRKEGQNVTLSCEQNLNHDAMYWYRQDPGQGLRLIYYSQIVNDFQKGDIAEGYSVSREKKESFPLTVTSAQKNPTAFYLCASTTPGTEAFFGQGTRLTVV.

V usage is TRBV6-5 and J usage is TRBJ2-3, with D unresolved. The germline gives CDR1 MNHEY, CDR2 SVGAGI. The ends were cut back, 6 bases at V and 7 bases at J, with 17 bases in the middle. The CDR3 has 14 amino acids. The CDR3 nucleotides read TGTGCCAGCAGCCCCAACTCATGGTCTCATACGCAGTATTTT. It yields the protein CASSPNSWSHTQYF.

The V call is TRBV9, the J call TRBJ1-1; 10 nucleotides match TRBD1. The length of the CDR3 is 14 residues. Losses at the gene ends were 4 bases for V and 4 bases for J; bases not matched to a gene: 4. Germline V gives CDR1 SGDLS, CDR2 YYNGEE. The CDR3 coding sequence is TGTGCCAGCAGCATGACAGGGGGCGGCACTGAAGCTTTCTTT. The encoded protein is CASSMTGGGTEAFF.